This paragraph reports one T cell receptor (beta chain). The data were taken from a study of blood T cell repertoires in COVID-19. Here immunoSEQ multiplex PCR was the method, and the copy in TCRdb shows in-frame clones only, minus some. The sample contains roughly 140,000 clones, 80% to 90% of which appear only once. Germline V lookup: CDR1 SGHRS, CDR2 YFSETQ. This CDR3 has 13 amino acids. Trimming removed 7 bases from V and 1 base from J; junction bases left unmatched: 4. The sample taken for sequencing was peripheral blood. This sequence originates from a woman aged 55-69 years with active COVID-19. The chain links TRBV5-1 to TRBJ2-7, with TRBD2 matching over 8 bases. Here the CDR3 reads CASGIAGSYEQYF. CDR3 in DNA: TGCGCCAGCGGGATAGCGGGGTCCTACGAGCAGTACTTC.